One and the same sample provided the 32 T cell receptor beta chains below, sequenced in a study of blood T cell repertoires in COVID-19. Data came from immunoSEQ multiplex PCR; TCRdb stores just in-frame clones and leaves some out. The sample has 250,000 or so clones, about nine tenths seen once. The sequencing input was peripheral blood. These receptors all come from a man aged 40-50 years with active or convalescent COVID-19.

The V gene is TRBV5-1, the J gene TRBJ1-2; the D gene is possibly TRBD1 (5 bases). In germline, CDR1 is SGHRS, CDR2 YFSETQ. The CDR3 contains 15 residues. Deletions cut 0 bases from V and 6 bases from J, with 15 bases between. This chain's CDR3 is CASSLEQGAYDGYTF. The DNA for the CDR3 is TGCGCCAGCAGCTTGGAGCAGGGCGCCTACGATGGCTACACCTTC.

The CDR3: CASSQDPGDEQYF. The DNA of the CDR3 is TGCGCCAGCAGCCAAGATCCAGGGGACGAGCAGTACTTC. This rearrangement joins TRBV4-1 to TRBJ2-7, with D possibly TRBD1 on 6 matching bases. V was trimmed by 0 bases and J by 5 bases, leaving 8 bases between them. The V gene's germline CDR1 is MGHRA and CDR2 YSYEKL. This CDR3 region has 13 residues.

In this sample, this clone turned up a few times. V is TRBV11-1 and J is TRBJ2-5; no definite D call. V was pared by 1 base and J by 3 bases, with 6 bases between. This CDR3 contains 13 residues. CDR1 SGHAT and CDR2 FQDESV come from the germline V gene (reference sequence). CDR3 bases: TGTGCCAGCAGCTTAGGGCAGAAAGAGACCCAGTACTTC. This encodes CASSLGQKETQYF.

The chain combines TRBV18 with TRBJ2-3; D unresolved. V lost 3 bases, J lost 5 bases, and 3 bases lay in between. The CDR3 extends over 11 amino acids. Looked up from germline, CDR1 is KGHSH and CDR2 is LQKENI. Here the CDR3 reads CASSPQDTQYF. CDR3 DNA: TGTGCCAGCTCACCCCAAGATACGCAGTATTTT.

This chain joins TRBV29-1 and TRBJ1-6; 9 nucleotides line up with TRBD1. The CDR3 loop spans 15 amino acids. V gave up 0 bases and J gave up 6 bases; unmatched junction bases: 3. Germline V gene data show CDR1 as SQVTM and CDR2 as ANQGSEA. The CDR3 reads CSVEDQGQGNSPLHF. CDR3 nucleotides: TGCAGCGTTGAAGATCAGGGACAGGGTAATTCACCCCTCCACTTT. Filled out from reference TRBV29-1 and TRBJ1-6, the complete variable domain reads SAVISQKPSRDICQRGTSLTIQCQVDSQVTMMFWYRQQPGQSLTLIATANQGSEATYESGFVIDKFPISRPNLTFSTLTVSNMSPEDSSIYLCSVEDQGQGNSPLHFGNGTRLTVT.

V is TRBV7-2 and J is TRBJ2-2; TRBD1 might be the D (6 bases). The CDR3 covers 16 residues. The V gene's germline CDR1 is SGHTA and CDR2 FQGNSA. V was trimmed by 5 bases and J by 0 bases, leaving 13 bases between them. CDR3 nucleotides: TGTGCCAGCAGCCCAGACAGGTTATCGAACACCGGGGAGCTGTTTTTT. This encodes CASSPDRLSNTGELFF.

In this sample, this clone turned up once. The V call is TRBV11-1, the J call TRBJ2-1; D perhaps matches TRBD2 (6 bases). The V gene's germline CDR1 is SGHAT and CDR2 FQDESV (reference sequence). Trimming removed 5 bases at V and 12 bases at J, with 14 bases between. This CDR3 has 12 residues. For the CDR3, the DNA is TGTGCCAGCAGCCAACTCTTGGAGGGGCAGTTCTTC. As protein: CASSQLLEGQFF.

The rearrangement uses TRBV19 and TRBJ2-5, with a weak D call TRBD2 (6 bases). Trimming pared 3 bases from V and 2 bases from J, leaving 13 bases between. CDR1 is LNHDA, CDR2 SQIVND, per germline (reference sequence). The length of the CDR3 is 15 residues. The CDR3 region is CASSILGGRQETQYF. CDR3 DNA sequence: TGTGCCAGTAGTATCCTGGGGGGAAGGCAAGAGACCCAGTACTTC.

The rearrangement joins TRBV25-1 to TRBJ2-7; D is perhaps TRBD2 (5 bases). Germline V CDR1 and CDR2: MGHDK, SYGVNS. The V and J ends lost 2 bases and 3 bases respectively, with 14 bases between them. This CDR3 is built from 15 residues. As DNA, the CDR3 is TGTGCCAGCAGTGAAAGAGCGGCGTACGGCTACGAGCAGTACTTC. This gives the protein CASSERAAYGYEQYF.

This chain joins TRBV4-2 and TRBJ2-2; 8 nucleotides align to TRBD2. The CDR3 extends over 18 amino acids. V was pared by 0 bases and J by 3 bases, with 9 bases of the junction left unmatched. CDR1 is LGHNA and CDR2 is YNFKEQ in the germline V gene. The CDR3 region has the DNA TGTGCCAGCAGCCAAGACCCTTCGACTAGCGAGTACACCGGGGAGCTGTTTTTT. Its translation is CASSQDPSTSEYTGELFF.

The J gene is TRBJ1-6, the V gene TRBV27; D is perhaps TRBD1 (5 bases). The CDR3 is made up of 14 amino acids. Germline values: CDR1 MNHEY, CDR2 SMNVEV (reference sequence). The V gene lost 3 bases and the J gene lost 13 bases, with 16 bases spanning the gap. The CDR3 coding sequence is TGTGCCAGCAGTTTGGGGGGGACCATTCGGCCCCTCCACTTT. Residues: CASSLGGTIRPLHF.

The chain links TRBV18 to TRBJ2-1; D is perhaps TRBD2 (6 bases). The CDR3 is 11 residues long. V lost 3 bases and J 12 bases, leaving 9 bases between the germline ends. The V gene's germline CDR1 is KGHSH and CDR2 LQKENI. DNA for the CDR3: TGTGCCAGCTCACCCGACGGGGGGCAGTTCTTC. Translated: CASSPDGGQFF.

In DNA, the CDR3 is TGCGCCAGCAGCCAAGATCCGGGGGACTATGGCTACACCTTC. Amino acids: CASSQDPGDYGYTF. V gene TRBV4-1 combines with J gene TRBJ1-2, with a possible D match to TRBD1 (5 bases). Germline assignment: CDR1 MGHRA and CDR2 YSYEKL. The CDR3 sequence is 14 residues long. The V end was cut by 0 bases, the J end by 3 bases, with 8 bases between.

About this clone: The sample holds other DNA sequences that translate to the same CDR3. The rearrangement links TRBV3-1 (or the pseudogene TRBV3-2) to TRBJ2-5, with D perhaps TRBD2 (6 bases). CDR3 length: 14 residues. The V end lost 1 base, the J end lost 2 bases, and 8 bases lay between the germline ends. Germline V gene sequence: CDR1 LGHDT, CDR2 YNNKEL (reference sequence). CDR3 bases: TGTGCCAGCAGCCAAGGGGCGGGGCAAGAGACCCAGTACTTC. The encoded protein is CASSQGAGQETQYF.

The V and J genes are TRBV19 and TRBJ1-5, with D uncertain. Germline CDR1 LNHDA, CDR2 SQIVND (reference sequence). CDR3 size: 14 residues. The ends were cut back, 6 bases at V and 2 bases at J, with 11 bases in the middle. The CDR3: CASSIREGNQPQHF. CDR3 coding DNA: TGTGCCAGTAGCATACGGGAAGGCAATCAGCCCCAGCATTTT.

As to this clone: One end of the junction fails to match germline, which may point to a read error. Here the CDR3 reads CASSRQGFGERFF. The CDR3 DNA reads TGTGCCAGCAGTAGACAGGGGTTTGGTGAGCGGTTCTTC. The genes are TRBV12-3 or TRBV12-4 and TRBJ2-1; 8 positions match TRBD1. This CDR3 contains 13 residues.

This clone has only a few counts. J is TRBJ2-5 and V is TRBV29-1; TRBD1 agrees at 7 bases. J was trimmed by 0 bases and V by 6 bases; bases with no gene match: 4. Looked up from germline, CDR1 is SQVTM and CDR2 is ANQGSEA. CDR3 length: 13 residues. CDR3 loop: CSVSGQNQETQYF. In DNA, the CDR3 is TGCAGCGTCTCGGGACAGAACCAAGAGACCCAGTACTTC.

The V gene is TRBV6-5, the J gene TRBJ1-2; 8 bases map to TRBD1. This CDR3 comprises 15 residues. The ends lost 5 bases at V and 3 bases at J; junction bases unmatched: 8. The germline V gene encodes CDR1 MNHEY and CDR2 SVGAGI. Here the CDR3 DNA reads TGTGCCAGCAGTCGCGGGGCAGGGGGCGACTATGGCTACACCTTC. It codes for CASSRGAGGDYGYTF.

The chain employs TRBV9 and TRBJ1-2, with 8 bases lining up with TRBD1. The CDR3 length is 14 residues. CDR1 is SGDLS and CDR2 is YYNGEE in the germline V gene. The V segment lost 4 bases and the J segment 7 bases; nucleotides outside the gene matches: 9. The CDR3 protein is CASSNGQGRVGYTF. The DNA for the CDR3 is TGTGCCAGCAGCAACGGACAGGGACGGGTTGGCTACACCTTC.

The genes are TRBV5-1 and TRBJ2-4, with a tentative D call TRBD1 (7 bases). The CDR3 has 14 residues. Germline lookup yields CDR1 SGHRS and CDR2 YFSETQ. Trimming took 0 bases from V and 8 from J, leaving 12 bases between them. The CDR3 reads CASSLDGGGDIQYF. DNA of the CDR3: TGCGCCAGCAGCTTGGACGGAGGGGGCGACATTCAGTACTTC.

The chain carries TRBV3-1 (or the pseudogene TRBV3-2) and TRBJ2-3; 10 nucleotides match TRBD2. The CDR3 consists of 17 residues. Germline trimming cut 0 bases from V and 7 bases from J; bases unmatched to any gene: 10. Germline-derived CDR1 and CDR2 are LGHDT and YNNKEL (reference sequence). This CDR3 is CASSQDSSLAGAHTQYF. As DNA, the CDR3 is TGTGCCAGCAGCCAAGATAGTTCCCTAGCGGGAGCCCATACGCAGTATTTT.

The chain uses TRBV11-2 and TRBJ1-1, with D perhaps matching TRBD1 (6 bases). CDR3 length: 13 residues. V shed 7 bases and J shed 5 bases, with 14 bases lying between them. The germline V gene encodes CDR1 SGHAT and CDR2 FQNNGV. The CDR3 DNA sequence: TGTGCCAGCATCGACAGGCTGAGGACTGAAGCTTTCTTT. Amino acid sequence: CASIDRLRTEAFF.

This sequence joins TRBV28 and TRBJ2-1; TRBD1 matches 7 bases. The CDR3 runs 15 residues. With V trimmed by 5 bases and J by 12 bases, 16 bases remained unmatched. CDR1 and CDR2 (germline): MDHEN, SYDVKM. The CDR3 sequence is CASSRPGQSPGWQFF. The CDR3 DNA reads as TGTGCCAGCAGTCGACCGGGACAGTCGCCTGGTTGGCAGTTCTTC.

A single count supports this clone. The chain carries TRBV11-3 and TRBJ2-2; D possibly corresponds to TRBD2 (6 bases). The CDR3 sequence is 13 residues long. V was pared by 1 base and J by 6 bases, with 6 bases between. Germline assignment: CDR1 SGHNT and CDR2 YENEEA. Here the CDR3 DNA reads TGTGCCAGCAGCTTAGGGAGGGCCGGGGAGCTGTTTTTT. This sequence encodes CASSLGRAGELFF. The variable domain in full, completed from reference TRBV11-3 and TRBJ2-2, reads EAGVVQSPRYKIIEKKQPVAFWCNPISGHNTLYWYLQNLGQGPELLIRYENEEAVDDSQLPKDRFSAERLKGVDSTLKIQPAELGDSAVYLCASSLGRAGELFFGEGSRLTVL.

DNA for the CDR3: TGTGCCAGTATAGGGGACAGGGTCTCTGGCTACACCTTC. This encodes CASIGDRVSGYTF. This chain joins TRBV19 and TRBJ1-2; TRBD1 aligns across 9 bases. The germline CDR1 and CDR2 sequences are LNHDA and SQIVND (reference sequence). Trimming at V came to 7 bases and at J to 7 bases, leaving 7 bases not matched to a gene. The CDR3 consists of 13 residues.

The sample holds one count of this clone. This chain links TRBV4-1 with TRBJ2-2, with D tentatively TRBD1 (7 bases). Trimming stripped 0 bases from V and 6 bases from J, with 17 bases between. This CDR3 comprises 17 residues. Per the germline V gene, CDR1 is MGHRA and CDR2 is YSYEKL. The CDR3 reads CASSQDLEGAWAGELFF. For the CDR3, the DNA is TGCGCCAGCAGCCAAGATCTGGAGGGGGCATGGGCCGGGGAGCTGTTTTTT.

CDR3 nucleotide sequence: TGTGCCAGCAGCGTAGGGTCAGGGGACAGTTCACCCCTCCACTTT. The encoded protein is CASSVGSGDSSPLHF. The genes are TRBV9 and TRBJ1-6, with 7 bases fitting TRBD1. Trimming removed 0 bases from V and 9 bases from J; junction bases left unmatched: 6. The CDR3 covers 15 residues. CDR1 and CDR2 from the germline V gene are SGDLS and YYNGEE.

This rearrangement joins TRBV19 to TRBJ2-5, with TRBD2 matching 13 bases. The CDR3 is 17 amino acids. Germline V gene lookup returns CDR1 LNHDA and CDR2 SQIVND (reference sequence). With 0 bases clipped from V and 4 bases from J, the junction kept 5 bases outside the gene matches. As DNA, the CDR3 is TGTGCCAGTAGTATAGAGGGGACTAGCGGGAAAAGAGAGACCCAGTACTTC. It specifies CASSIEGTSGKRETQYF.

The gene calls are TRBV7-2 and TRBJ1-3, with unresolved D. V lost 1 base and J 5 bases, leaving 6 bases between the germline ends. The CDR3 spans 13 residues. The V gene's germline CDR1 is SGHTA and CDR2 FQGNSA. The CDR3 region has the DNA TGTGCCAGCAGCTTAGATCCCAGAAACACCATATATTTT. It encodes CASSLDPRNTIYF.

This sequence joins TRBV3-1 (or the pseudogene TRBV3-2) and TRBJ1-1; D uncertain. The CDR3 totals 16 residues. Germline-derived CDR1 and CDR2 are LGHDT and YNNKEL (reference sequence). V was cut by 4 bases and J by 0 bases, with 15 bases left in between. In nucleotides, the CDR3 is TGTGCCAGCAGCCCCCTAAGCGGCAGCTTGAACACTGAAGCTTTCTTT. Translating gives CASSPLSGSLNTEAFF.

This clone was counted a single time. This chain uses TRBV27 with TRBJ1-5; D gene ambiguous. This CDR3 has 15 residues. Germline V gives CDR1 MNHEY, CDR2 SMNVEV (reference sequence). V was cut by 5 bases and J by 0 bases, with 11 bases left in between. CDR3 DNA: TGTGCCAGCAGTGAATACAGAAGTAGCAATCAGCCCCAGCATTTT. It is translated as CASSEYRSSNQPQHF.

The chain joins TRBV19 to TRBJ1-5; possibly TRBD1 for D (6 bases). The germline V and J ends were trimmed by 2 bases and 11 bases, with 16 bases remaining between them. This CDR3 region has 14 residues. Germline CDR1 is LNHDA and CDR2 is SQIVND (reference sequence). The CDR3 nucleotides are TGTGCCAGTAGTATAAGTAGGGGGAGATCCGCCCAGCATTTT. Protein sequence: CASSISRGRSAQHF.